Detailed here is one T cell receptor beta chain. Its target is unknown. Mismatch with germline at one junction end may stem from a read error. Uncontrolled infection, other autoimmune disease, pregnancy and lactation each barred patients from inclusion. This entry comes from a study of T cells in Graves' hyperthyroidism and ophthalmopathy. Amplification of TCR beta CDR3 regions used RNA as the template. TCR CDR3 underwent first-round RT-PCR with the HTBI primer set. TCRdb independently ran MiXCR on the multiplex PCR reads; one entry per CDR3 protein. The sample carries 340,000 or so distinct CDR3 sequences, 18% recorded once. Whole-study results and caveats: The majority of expanded thyroid clonotypes above 0.001 also appeared in blood. In the analysis, a 13 V-J model separated ophthalmopathy from stable hyperthyroidism. The model foresaw ophthalmopathy a median about 6.5 months prior to onset.

This TCR came from a woman in her forties or fifties with Graves' hyperthyroidism. Sequenced material: blood.

CDR3 sequence: CAGSVAMDGGYTF. For the CDR3, the DNA is TGTGCCGGCAGCGTCGCAATGGACGGTGGCTACACCTTC. The chain combines TRBV9 with TRBJ1-2; D unresolved. This CDR3 has 13 residues. Germline lookup yields CDR1 SGDLS and CDR2 YYNGEE.